This T cell receptor beta chain was identified during a study of T cells in Graves' hyperthyroidism and ophthalmopathy. Uncontrolled infection, other autoimmune disease, pregnancy or lactation disqualified patients from enrolment. Diagnoses were established using clinical symptoms, serum thyroxine and TRAb, thyroid ultrasound and orbital computed tomography. With regard to this clonotype: Its antigen is not known.

Study observations and caveats: The model made its ophthalmopathy prediction, and onset followed a median roughly six months later. The majority of expanded thyroid clonotypes above 0.001 also appeared in blood.

V gave up 5 bases and J gave up 11 bases; unmatched junction bases: 11. CDR3 length equals 13 residues. Germline V gene sequence: CDR1 SEHNR, CDR2 FQNEAQ (reference sequence). RNA transcripts yielded amplified TCR beta CDR3 regions. Initially, a first-round RT-PCR of the TCR CDR3 employed the HTBI primer set. TCRdb processed the multiplex PCR reads anew with MiXCR; each CDR3 protein has one entry. The sample includes about 840,000 distinct CDR3 sequences, roughly 37% of them seen just once. The clonotype comes from a man aged 18 to 29 with Graves' hyperthyroidism. Sequenced: blood. The chain employs TRBV7-9 and TRBJ1-1; 7 positions agree with TRBD1. The CDR3 loop is CASSTRGDRTAFF. CDR3 bases: TGTGCCAGCAGCACCAGGGGGGATAGGACGGCTTTCTTT. Using reference TRBV7-9 and TRBJ1-1 for the parts outside the CDR3, the full variable domain is DTGVSQNPRHKITKRGQNVTFRCDPISEHNRLYWYRQTLGQGPEFLTYFQNEAQLEKSRLLSDRFSAERPKGSFSTLEIQRTEQGDSAMYLCASSTRGDRTAFFGQGTRLTVV.